Each of the 3 T cell receptor beta chains below was sequenced from the same sample in a study of OX40 agonist ivuxolimab in advanced cancers. Some clones are missing from TCRdb's copy, which holds only in-frame ones; the method was immunoSEQ multiplex PCR. This table holds more than 60,000 clones, around 87% found once. The specimen comprised CD4+ or CD8+ T cells sorted from blood, sampled in a trial of the OX40 agonist ivuxolimab. All receptors derive from an adult with an advanced solid tumor such as melanoma, head and neck, liver or kidney cancer.

This chain uses TRBV5-1 with TRBJ1-3; tentatively, D is TRBD1 (5 bases). V was cut by 3 bases and J by 3 bases, with 13 bases left in between. Germline values: CDR1 SGHRS, CDR2 YFSETQ. This CDR3 is built from 15 residues. The CDR3 region has the DNA TGCGCCAGCAGCTCAGGGTCTCCGGGTGGAAACACCATATATTTT. Translating it yields CASSSGSPGGNTIYF.

The gene calls are TRBV29-1 and TRBJ2-1; 7 bases fit TRBD2. This CDR3 contains 15 residues. Germline lookup yields CDR1 SQVTM and CDR2 ANQGSEA. The junction had 7 bases not matched to a gene; V was cut back by 4 bases and J by 1 base. The CDR3 protein is CSVATGGGSYNEQFF. The CDR3 DNA reads TGCAGCGTTGCGACTGGCGGGGGTTCCTACAATGAGCAGTTCTTC.

The chain recombines TRBV11-2 with TRBJ2-3, with D perhaps TRBD1 (6 bases). The CDR3 length is 15 residues. V was pared by 1 base and J by 5 bases, with 13 bases between. Germline CDR1 is SGHAT and CDR2 is FQNNGV. CDR3 DNA sequence: TGTGCCAGCAGCTTAGGGTCAGGGGTGGGAGATACGCAGTATTTT. Amino acids: CASSLGSGVGDTQYF.